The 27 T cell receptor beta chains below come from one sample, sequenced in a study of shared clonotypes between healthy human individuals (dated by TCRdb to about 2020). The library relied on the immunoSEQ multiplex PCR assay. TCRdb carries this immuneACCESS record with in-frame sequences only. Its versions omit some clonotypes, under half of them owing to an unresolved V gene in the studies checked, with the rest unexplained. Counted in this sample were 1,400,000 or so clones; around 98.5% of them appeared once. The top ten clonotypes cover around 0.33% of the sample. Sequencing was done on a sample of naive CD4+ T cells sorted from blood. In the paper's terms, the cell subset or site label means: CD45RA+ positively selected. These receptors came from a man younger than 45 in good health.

The CDR3 region has the DNA TGTGCCAGCAGTTATCGGCGGGCTAGCGGTTTTTACGAGCAGTACTTC. It is translated as CASSYRRASGFYEQYF. The chain uses TRBV27 and TRBJ2-7; TRBD2 matches at 7 bases. V shed 4 bases, J shed 4 bases, and the junction held 13 bases outside the gene matches. CDR3 size: 16 residues. The germline gives CDR1 MNHEY, CDR2 SMNVEV (reference sequence).

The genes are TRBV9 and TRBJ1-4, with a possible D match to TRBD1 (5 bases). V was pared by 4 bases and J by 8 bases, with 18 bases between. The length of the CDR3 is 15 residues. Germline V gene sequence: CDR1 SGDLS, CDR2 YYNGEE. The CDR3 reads CASSTQGTVGEKLFF. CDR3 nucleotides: TGTGCCAGCAGCACCCAAGGGACGGTAGGAGAAAAACTGTTTTTT.

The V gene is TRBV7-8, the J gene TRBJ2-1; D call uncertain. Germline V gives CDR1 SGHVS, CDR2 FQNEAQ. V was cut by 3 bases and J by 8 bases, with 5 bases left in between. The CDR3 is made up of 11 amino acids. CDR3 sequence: CASSLSDEQFF. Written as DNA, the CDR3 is TGTGCCAGCAGCTTGTCAGATGAGCAGTTCTTC.

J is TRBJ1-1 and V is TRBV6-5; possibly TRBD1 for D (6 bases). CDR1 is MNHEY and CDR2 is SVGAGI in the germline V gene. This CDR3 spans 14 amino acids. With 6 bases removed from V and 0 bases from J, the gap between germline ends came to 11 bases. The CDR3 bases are TGTGCCAGCAGCCTGGACAGTTTGAACACTGAAGCTTTCTTT. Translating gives CASSLDSLNTEAFF.

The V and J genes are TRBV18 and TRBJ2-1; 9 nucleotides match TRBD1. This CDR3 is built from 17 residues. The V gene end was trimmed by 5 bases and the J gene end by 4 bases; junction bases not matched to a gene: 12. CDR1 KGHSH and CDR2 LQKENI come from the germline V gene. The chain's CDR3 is CASSTMTLQGAYNEQFF. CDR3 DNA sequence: TGTGCCAGCTCAACCATGACCTTACAGGGGGCTTACAATGAGCAGTTCTTC. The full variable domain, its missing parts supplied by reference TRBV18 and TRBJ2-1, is NAGVMQNPRHLVRRRGQEARLRCSPMKGHSHVYWYRQLPEEGLKFMVYLQKENIIDESGMPKERFSAEFPKEGPSILRIQQVVRGDSAAYFCASSTMTLQGAYNEQFFGPGTRLTVL.

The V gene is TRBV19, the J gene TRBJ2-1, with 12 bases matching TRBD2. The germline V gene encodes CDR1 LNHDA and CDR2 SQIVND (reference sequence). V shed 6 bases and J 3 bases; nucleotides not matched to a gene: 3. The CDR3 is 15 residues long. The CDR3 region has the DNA TGTGCCAGTAGCAAACTAGCGGGAGGCTACAATGAGCAGTTCTTC. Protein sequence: CASSKLAGGYNEQFF.

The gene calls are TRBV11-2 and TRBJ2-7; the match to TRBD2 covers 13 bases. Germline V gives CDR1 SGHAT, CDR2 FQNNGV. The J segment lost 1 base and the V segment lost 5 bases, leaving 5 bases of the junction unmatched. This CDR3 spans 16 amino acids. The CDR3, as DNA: TGTGCCAGCAGCCAGAGGACTAGCGGGAGTTCCTACGAGCAGTACTTC. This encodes CASSQRTSGSSYEQYF.

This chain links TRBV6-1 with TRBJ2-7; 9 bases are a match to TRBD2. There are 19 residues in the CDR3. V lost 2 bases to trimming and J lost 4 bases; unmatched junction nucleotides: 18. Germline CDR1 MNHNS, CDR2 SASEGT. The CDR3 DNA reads TGTGCCAGCAGTGAAAGGAGGGGGAGCGGCGGTCTAGCGGGGTACGAGCAGTACTTC. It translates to CASSERRGSGGLAGYEQYF.

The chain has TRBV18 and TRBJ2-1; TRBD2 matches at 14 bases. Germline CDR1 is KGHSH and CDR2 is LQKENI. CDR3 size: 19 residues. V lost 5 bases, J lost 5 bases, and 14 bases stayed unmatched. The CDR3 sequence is CASSALPPGLAGENNEQFF. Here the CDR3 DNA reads TGTGCCAGCTCAGCCCTTCCGCCGGGACTAGCGGGAGAGAACAATGAGCAGTTCTTC.

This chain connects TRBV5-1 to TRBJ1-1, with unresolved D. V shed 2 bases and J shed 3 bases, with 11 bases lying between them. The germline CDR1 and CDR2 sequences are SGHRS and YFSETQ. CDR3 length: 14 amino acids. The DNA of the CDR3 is TGCGCCAGCAGCTTACAGCTTGGGTACACTGAAGCTTTCTTT. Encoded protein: CASSLQLGYTEAFF.

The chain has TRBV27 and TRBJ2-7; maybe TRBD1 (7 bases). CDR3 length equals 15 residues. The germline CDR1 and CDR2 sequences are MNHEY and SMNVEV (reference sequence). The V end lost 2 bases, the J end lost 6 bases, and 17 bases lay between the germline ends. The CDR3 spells CASSLIPQGGPEQYF. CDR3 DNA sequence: TGTGCCAGCAGTTTAATCCCGCAGGGGGGACCCGAGCAGTACTTC.

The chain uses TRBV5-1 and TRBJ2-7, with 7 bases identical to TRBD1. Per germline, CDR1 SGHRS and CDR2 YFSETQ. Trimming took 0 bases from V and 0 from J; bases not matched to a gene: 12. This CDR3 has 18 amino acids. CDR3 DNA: TGCGCCAGCAGCTTGGCAGGGACAGCAGGATCCAACTCCTACGAGCAGTACTTC. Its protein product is CASSLAGTAGSNSYEQYF.

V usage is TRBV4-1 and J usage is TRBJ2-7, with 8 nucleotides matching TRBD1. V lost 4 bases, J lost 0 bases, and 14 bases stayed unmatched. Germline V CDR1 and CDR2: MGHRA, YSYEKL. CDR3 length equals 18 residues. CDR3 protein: CASSRLQPGQGLSYEQYF. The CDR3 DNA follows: TGCGCCAGCAGCCGCCTACAACCCGGACAGGGCCTCTCCTACGAGCAGTACTTC.

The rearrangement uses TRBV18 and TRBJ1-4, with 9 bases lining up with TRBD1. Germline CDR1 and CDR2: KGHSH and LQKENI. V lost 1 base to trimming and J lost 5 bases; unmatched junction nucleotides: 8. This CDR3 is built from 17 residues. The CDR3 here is CASSPRAPGQGNEKLFF. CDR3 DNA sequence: TGTGCCAGCTCACCACGCGCCCCGGGACAGGGAAATGAAAAACTGTTTTTT.

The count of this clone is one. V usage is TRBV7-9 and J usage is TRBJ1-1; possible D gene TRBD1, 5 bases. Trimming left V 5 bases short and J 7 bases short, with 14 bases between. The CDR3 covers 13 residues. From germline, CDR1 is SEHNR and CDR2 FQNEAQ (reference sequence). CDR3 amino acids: CASSPTGGVEAFF. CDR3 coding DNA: TGTGCCAGCAGCCCGACGGGGGGGGTTGAAGCTTTCTTT.

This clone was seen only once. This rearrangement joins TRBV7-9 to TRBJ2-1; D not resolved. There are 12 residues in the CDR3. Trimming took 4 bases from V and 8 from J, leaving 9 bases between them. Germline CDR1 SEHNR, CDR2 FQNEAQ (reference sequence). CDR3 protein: CASSSPSDEQFF. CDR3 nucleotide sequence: TGTGCCAGCAGCTCACCGTCGGATGAGCAGTTCTTC.

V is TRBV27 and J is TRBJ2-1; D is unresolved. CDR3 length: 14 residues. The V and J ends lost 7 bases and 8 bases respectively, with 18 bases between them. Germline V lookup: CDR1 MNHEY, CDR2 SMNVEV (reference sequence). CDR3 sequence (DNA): TGTGCCAGCATCCCTCGATCAAAATCTGATGAGCAGTTCTTC. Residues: CASIPRSKSDEQFF.

The chain's CDR3 is CASSLARWTSGYEQYF. The DNA for the CDR3 is TGTGCCAGCAGCTTAGCGCGTTGGACTAGCGGCTACGAGCAGTACTTC. The chain uses TRBV7-9 and TRBJ2-7; 10 positions match TRBD2. Per germline, CDR1 SEHNR and CDR2 FQNEAQ (reference sequence). Unmatched junction bases numbered 5, after V lost 0 bases and J lost 3 bases. The CDR3 loop spans 16 amino acids.

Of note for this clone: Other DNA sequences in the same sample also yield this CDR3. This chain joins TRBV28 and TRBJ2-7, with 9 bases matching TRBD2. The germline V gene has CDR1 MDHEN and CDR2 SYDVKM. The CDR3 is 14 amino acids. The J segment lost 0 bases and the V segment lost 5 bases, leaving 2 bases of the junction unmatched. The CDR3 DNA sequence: TGTGCCAGCAGTCTTAGCGGGAGCTCCTACGAGCAGTACTTC. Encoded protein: CASSLSGSSYEQYF.

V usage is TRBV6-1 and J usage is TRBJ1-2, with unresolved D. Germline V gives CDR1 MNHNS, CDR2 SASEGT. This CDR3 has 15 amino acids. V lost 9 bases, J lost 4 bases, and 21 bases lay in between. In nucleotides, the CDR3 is TGTGCCAGTCCCGACCTGCCACGGGAAACCTATGGCTACACCTTC. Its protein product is CASPDLPRETYGYTF.

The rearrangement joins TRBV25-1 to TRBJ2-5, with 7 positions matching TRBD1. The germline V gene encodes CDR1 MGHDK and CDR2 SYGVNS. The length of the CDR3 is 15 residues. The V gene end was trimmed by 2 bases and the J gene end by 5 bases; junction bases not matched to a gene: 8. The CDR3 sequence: CASSEHRGAWETQYF. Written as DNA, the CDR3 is TGTGCCAGCAGTGAACACAGGGGAGCATGGGAGACCCAGTACTTC.

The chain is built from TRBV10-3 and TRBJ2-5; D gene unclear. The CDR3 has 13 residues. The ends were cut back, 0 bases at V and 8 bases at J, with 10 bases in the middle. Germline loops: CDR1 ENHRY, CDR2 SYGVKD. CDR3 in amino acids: CAISESKGVTQYF. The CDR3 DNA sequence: TGTGCCATCAGTGAGTCAAAAGGAGTAACCCAGTACTTC.

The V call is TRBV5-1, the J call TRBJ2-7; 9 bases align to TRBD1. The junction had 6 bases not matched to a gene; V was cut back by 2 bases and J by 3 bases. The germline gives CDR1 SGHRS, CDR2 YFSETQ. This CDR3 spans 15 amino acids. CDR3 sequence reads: CASSFNRGRHYEQYF. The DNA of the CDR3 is TGCGCCAGCAGCTTCAACAGGGGGCGGCACTACGAGCAGTACTTC. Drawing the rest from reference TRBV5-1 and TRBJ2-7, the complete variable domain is KAGVTQTPRYLIKTRGQQVTLSCSPISGHRSVSWYQQTPGQGLQFLFEYFSETQRNKGNFPGRFSGRQFSNSRSEMNVSTLELGDSALYLCASSFNRGRHYEQYFGPGTRLTVT.

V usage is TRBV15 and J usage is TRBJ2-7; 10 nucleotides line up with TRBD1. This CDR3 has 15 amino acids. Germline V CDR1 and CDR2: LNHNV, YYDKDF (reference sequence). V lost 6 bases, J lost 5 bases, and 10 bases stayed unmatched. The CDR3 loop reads CATRRPGQGYNEQYF. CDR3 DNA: TGTGCCACCAGGAGACCGGGACAGGGGTACAACGAGCAGTACTTC.

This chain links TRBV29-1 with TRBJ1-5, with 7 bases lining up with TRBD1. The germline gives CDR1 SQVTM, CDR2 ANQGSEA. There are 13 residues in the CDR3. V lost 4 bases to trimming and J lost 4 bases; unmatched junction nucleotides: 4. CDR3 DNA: TGCAGCGTTGGGGACAGACAAAATCAGCCCCAGCATTTT. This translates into CSVGDRQNQPQHF.

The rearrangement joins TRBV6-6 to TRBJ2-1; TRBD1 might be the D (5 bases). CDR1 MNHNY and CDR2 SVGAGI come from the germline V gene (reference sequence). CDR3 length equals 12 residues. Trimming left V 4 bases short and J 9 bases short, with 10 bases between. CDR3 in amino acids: CASSSRVGEQFF. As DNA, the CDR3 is TGTGCCAGCAGTTCCAGGGTGGGTGAGCAGTTCTTC.

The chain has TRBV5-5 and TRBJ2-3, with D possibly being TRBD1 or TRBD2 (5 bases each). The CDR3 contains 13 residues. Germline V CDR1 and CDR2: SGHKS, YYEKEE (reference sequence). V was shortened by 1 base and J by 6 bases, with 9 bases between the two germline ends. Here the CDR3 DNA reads TGTGCCAGCAGCTTGATGAGGGGCGATACGCAGTATTTT. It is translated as CASSLMRGDTQYF. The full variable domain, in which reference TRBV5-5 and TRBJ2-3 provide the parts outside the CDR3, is DAGVTQSPTHLIKTRGQQVTLRCSPISGHKSVSWYQQVLGQGPQFIFQYYEKEERGRGNFPDRFSARQFPNYSSELNVNALLLGDSALYLCASSLMRGDTQYFGPGTRLTVL.